These 17 T cell receptor beta chains came from one sample sequenced in a study of neoadjuvant anti-PD-1 for oral cavity cancer. The time point denotes: after neoadjuvant nivolumab, at surgical resection. Assay: immunoSEQ multiplex PCR; the TCRdb copy retains only in-frame clones and omits some. The data show 9,500 to 15,000 clones, 60% to 80% seen once. The specimen was PBMCs, collected after nivolumab (anti-PD-1) treatment. The receptor source for this set is a person aged 40-85 years with oral cavity squamous cell carcinoma.

This rearrangement joins TRBV10-3 to TRBJ2-3; D gene ambiguous. Germline V gene lookup returns CDR1 ENHRY and CDR2 SYGVKD. CDR3 length: 20 amino acids. V was shortened by 0 bases and J by 2 bases, with 24 bases between the two germline ends. For the CDR3, the DNA is TGTGCCATCAGTGAGTCGATAGCATACTTTACAACAGAAAACACAGATACGCAGTATTTT. This codes for CAISESIAYFTTENTDTQYF.

Only one count was recorded for this clone. This sequence joins TRBV5-1 and TRBJ2-2, with D perhaps TRBD2 (7 bases). The CDR3 covers 14 residues. Between the trimmed V and J ends, which lost 3 bases and 5 bases, there was a span of 11 bases. Looked up from germline, CDR1 is SGHRS and CDR2 is YFSETQ. As DNA, the CDR3 is TGCGCCAGCAGCTCGGGGGGCTGGACCGGGGAGCTGTTTTTT. The encoded protein is CASSSGGWTGELFF.

The rearrangement joins TRBV5-1 to TRBJ1-2, with no clear D. Trimming stripped 4 bases from V and 0 bases from J, with 7 bases between. The CDR3 covers 13 residues. The germline gives CDR1 SGHRS, CDR2 YFSETQ. The chain's CDR3 is CASSIGTNYGYTF. The CDR3 DNA is TGCGCCAGCAGCATCGGGACTAACTATGGCTACACCTTC.

Points on this clone: A read error may produce the germline difference seen at one junction end. The rearrangement joins TRBV10-3 to TRBJ1-5; no firm D call. In germline, CDR1 is ENHRY, CDR2 SYGVKD. The CDR3 has 14 residues. CDR3 region: CAISELEGNQPQHF. The DNA of the CDR3 is TGTGCCATCAGTGAGCTGGAGGGCAACCAGCCCCAGCATTTT.

In its sample, this clone was seen a few times. The V call is TRBV28, the J call TRBJ2-1; D may correspond to TRBD1 or TRBD2 (5 bases each). The CDR3 sequence is 16 residues long. Trimming removed 4 bases at V and 1 base at J, with 14 bases between. Germline CDR1 is MDHEN and CDR2 is SYDVKM. The CDR3 sequence: CASSSFGGRSYNEQFF. The CDR3 nucleotides are TGTGCCAGCAGTTCCTTTGGGGGACGATCCTACAATGAGCAGTTCTTC.

The rearrangement links TRBV4-1 to TRBJ2-7; D not resolved. With 4 bases removed from V and 1 base from J, the gap between germline ends came to 8 bases. CDR3 length: 13 amino acids. Germline CDR1 reads MGHRA; CDR2 reads YSYEKL. The CDR3 sequence: CASSLRQSYEQYF. The DNA of the CDR3 is TGCGCCAGCAGCCTTCGTCAGTCCTACGAGCAGTACTTC.

The gene calls are TRBV7-6 and TRBJ1-4; TRBD1 might be the D (5 bases). The CDR3 sequence is 19 residues long. Germline-derived CDR1 and CDR2 are SGHVS and FNYEAQ. Trimming removed 5 bases at V and 5 bases at J, with 27 bases between. CDR3 amino acids: CASSLRGEGPSTLNEKLFF. CDR3 nucleotides: TGTGCCAGCAGCCTGCGTGGGGAGGGGCCCTCCACCCTGAATGAAAAACTGTTTTTT.

The chain combines TRBV9 with TRBJ2-2; perhaps TRBD1 as D (5 bases). The CDR3 contains 16 residues. Germline lookup yields CDR1 SGDLS and CDR2 YYNGEE. Trimming pared 0 bases from V and 0 bases from J, leaving 9 bases between. In DNA form, the CDR3 reads TGTGCCAGCAGCGTAGGGGGCAGTCCGAACACCGGGGAGCTGTTTTTT. Residues: CASSVGGSPNTGELFF.

The rearrangement links TRBV30 to TRBJ1-2; D ambiguous. The CDR3 is 13 amino acids. V was trimmed by 2 bases and J by 1 base, leaving 8 bases between them. Germline V gene sequence: CDR1 GTSNPN, CDR2 SVGIG (reference sequence). The CDR3 sequence is CAWSPDRNYGYTF. The CDR3 DNA follows: TGTGCCTGGAGTCCGGACCGTAACTATGGCTACACCTTC.

V usage is TRBV6-6 and J usage is TRBJ2-3, with D tentatively TRBD1 (5 bases). The CDR3 extends over 15 amino acids. From germline, CDR1 is MNHNY and CDR2 SVGAGI (reference sequence). Deletions cut 6 bases from V and 2 bases from J, with 15 bases between. The CDR3 DNA reads TGTGCCAGCAGATATGGCCAGGGCCCCACAGATACGCAGTATTTT. Protein: CASRYGQGPTDTQYF.

The J gene is TRBJ1-3, the V gene TRBV5-6; D ambiguous. V was trimmed by 2 bases and J by 0 bases, leaving 9 bases between them. Per germline, CDR1 SGHDT and CDR2 YYEEEE. CDR3 length: 15 amino acids. CDR3 in DNA: TGTGCCAGCAGCTTCCCGGGGTTCTCTGGAAACACCATATATTTT. Translated: CASSFPGFSGNTIYF.

The chain links TRBV4-2 to TRBJ2-2; 10 bases agree with TRBD2. Trimming cost V 0 bases and J 9 bases; bases outside gene matches: 4. This CDR3 spans 15 amino acids. CDR1 LGHNA and CDR2 YNFKEQ come from the germline V gene. The CDR3 loop reads CASSQDLAGAWELFF. In DNA form, the CDR3 reads TGTGCCAGCAGCCAAGATCTAGCGGGAGCCTGGGAGCTGTTTTTT.

V gene TRBV4-1 combines with J gene TRBJ2-3; 8 positions agree with TRBD2. J was trimmed by 4 bases and V by 1 base; bases with no gene match: 13. This CDR3 has 18 residues. CDR1 and CDR2 (germline): MGHRA, YSYEKL. For the CDR3, the DNA is TGCGCCAGCAGCCAAGGGGGCCTTAGAGCGGGAGTGGCAGATACGCAGTATTTT. It encodes CASSQGGLRAGVADTQYF.

The chain carries TRBV27 and TRBJ2-2, with 10 bases aligning to TRBD2. Germline values: CDR1 MNHEY, CDR2 SMNVEV (reference sequence). The CDR3 sequence is 18 residues long. V shed 0 bases and J 7 bases; nucleotides not matched to a gene: 11. CDR3 sequence reads: CASSLSAASGSLSGELFF. CDR3 coding DNA: TGTGCCAGCAGTTTATCCGCGGCTAGCGGGAGTTTGAGCGGGGAGCTGTTTTTT.

This sequence joins TRBV2 and TRBJ2-3, with TRBD2 as a possible D gene (5 bases). The CDR3 contains 16 residues. Germline CDR1 reads SNHLY; CDR2 reads FYNNEI. Trimming stripped 6 bases from V and 0 bases from J, with 16 bases between. This CDR3 is CASRSLPGGSTDTQYF. The CDR3, as DNA: TGTGCCAGCAGAAGTCTCCCTGGCGGGAGCACAGATACGCAGTATTTT.

This CDR3 is CAWSVPVSNQPQHF. The CDR3 nucleotides are TGTGCCTGGAGTGTCCCAGTGAGCAATCAGCCCCAGCATTTT. The gene calls are TRBV30 and TRBJ1-5, with D hard to call. The length of the CDR3 is 14 residues. Germline loops: CDR1 GTSNPN, CDR2 SVGIG (reference sequence). The ends were cut back, 0 bases at V and 1 base at J, with 7 bases in the middle.

The V call is TRBV7-8, the J call TRBJ1-3; no reliable D call. The germline CDR1 and CDR2 sequences are SGHVS and FQNEAQ. Trimming took off 3 bases at V and 0 bases at J, with 3 bases between the two ends. The CDR3 loop spans 13 amino acids. CDR3 coding DNA: TGTGCCAGCAGCTTCCCCTCTGGAAACACCATATATTTT. Protein: CASSFPSGNTIYF.